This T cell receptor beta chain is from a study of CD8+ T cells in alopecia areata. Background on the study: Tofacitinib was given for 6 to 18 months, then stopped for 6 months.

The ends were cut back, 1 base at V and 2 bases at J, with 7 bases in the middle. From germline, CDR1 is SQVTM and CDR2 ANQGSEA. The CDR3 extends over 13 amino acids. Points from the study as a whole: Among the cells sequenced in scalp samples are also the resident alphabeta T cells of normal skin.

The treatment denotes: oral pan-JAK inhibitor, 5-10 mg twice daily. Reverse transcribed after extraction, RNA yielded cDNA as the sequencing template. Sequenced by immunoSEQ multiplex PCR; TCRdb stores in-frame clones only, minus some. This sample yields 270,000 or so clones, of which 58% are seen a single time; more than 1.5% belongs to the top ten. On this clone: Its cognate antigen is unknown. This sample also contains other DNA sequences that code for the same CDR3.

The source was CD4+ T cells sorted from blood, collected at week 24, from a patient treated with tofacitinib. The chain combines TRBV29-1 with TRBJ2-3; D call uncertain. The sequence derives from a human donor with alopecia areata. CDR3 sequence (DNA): TGCAGCGTTGAAGGTCGAGTCACAGATACGCAGTATTTT. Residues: CSVEGRVTDTQYF.